The TCR beta chain under discussion was sequenced for a study of T-cell reconstitution after alpha-beta-depleted transplantation in children. Library preparation (for TCRbeta) was performed with unique molecular identifiers. TCRdb passed the PCR reads through MiXCR, listing each CDR3 protein once. The profile shows about 500,000 distinct CDR3 sequences, around a third of them singletons. CDR3 length: 17 residues. J lost 9 bases, V lost 1 base, and 9 bases had no gene match. Per germline, CDR1 SEHNR and CDR2 FQNEAQ (reference sequence). This clonotype was obtained from a human donor who donated a stem cell graft to a child with aplastic anemia. Sequenced here: PBMCs from the stem cell graft donor, sampled from the stem cell graft. J is TRBJ2-1 and V is TRBV7-9; 13 bases map to TRBD2. CDR3 bases: TGTGCCAGCAGCTTAGATCCAACTAGCGGGAGGGCCCGTGAGCAGTTCTTC. Protein sequence: CASSLDPTSGRAREQFF. The full variable domain, its missing parts supplied by reference TRBV7-9 and TRBJ2-1, is DTGVSQNPRHKITKRGQNVTFRCDPISEHNRLYWYRQTLGQGPEFLTYFQNEAQLEKSRLLSDRFSAERPKGSFSTLEIQRTEQGDSAMYLCASSLDPTSGRAREQFFGPGTRLTVL.